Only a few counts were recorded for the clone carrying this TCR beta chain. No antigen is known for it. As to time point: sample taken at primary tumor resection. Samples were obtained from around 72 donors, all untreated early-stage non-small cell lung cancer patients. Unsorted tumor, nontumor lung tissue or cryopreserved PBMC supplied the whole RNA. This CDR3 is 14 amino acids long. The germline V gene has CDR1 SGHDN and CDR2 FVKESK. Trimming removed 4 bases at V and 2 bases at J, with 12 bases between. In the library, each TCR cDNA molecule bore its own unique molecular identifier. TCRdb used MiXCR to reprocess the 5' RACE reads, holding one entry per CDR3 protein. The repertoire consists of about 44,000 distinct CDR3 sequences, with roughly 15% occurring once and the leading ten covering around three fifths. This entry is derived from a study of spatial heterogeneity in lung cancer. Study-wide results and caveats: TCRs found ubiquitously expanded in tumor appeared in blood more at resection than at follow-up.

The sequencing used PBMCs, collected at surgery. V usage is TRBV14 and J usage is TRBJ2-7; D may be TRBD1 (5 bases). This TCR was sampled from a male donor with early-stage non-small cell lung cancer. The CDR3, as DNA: TGTGCCAGCAGCCGAGGACATCTTACCTACGAGCAGTACTTC. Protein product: CASSRGHLTYEQYF.